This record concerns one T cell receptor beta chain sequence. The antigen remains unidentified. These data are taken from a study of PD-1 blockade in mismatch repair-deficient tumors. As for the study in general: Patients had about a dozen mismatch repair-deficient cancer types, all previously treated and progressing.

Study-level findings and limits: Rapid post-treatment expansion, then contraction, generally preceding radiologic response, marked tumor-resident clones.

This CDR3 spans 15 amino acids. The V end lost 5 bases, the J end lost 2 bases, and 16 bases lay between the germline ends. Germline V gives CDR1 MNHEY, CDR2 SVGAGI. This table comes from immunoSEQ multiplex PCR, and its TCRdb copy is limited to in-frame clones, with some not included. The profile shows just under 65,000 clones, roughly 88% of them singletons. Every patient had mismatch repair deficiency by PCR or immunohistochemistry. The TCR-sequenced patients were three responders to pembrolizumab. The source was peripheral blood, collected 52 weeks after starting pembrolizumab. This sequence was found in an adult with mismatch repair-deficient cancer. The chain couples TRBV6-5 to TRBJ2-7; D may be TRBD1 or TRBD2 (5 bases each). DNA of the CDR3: TGTGCCAGCAGTGGGGCTGGGAGAGGGACCTACGAGCAGTACTTC. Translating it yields CASSGAGRGTYEQYF.